The source of this T cell receptor (beta chain) is a study of cytomegalovirus exposure and HLA in healthy donors. Both 60 Vbeta primers and 13 Jbeta primers went into the PCR. Profiling relied on immunoSEQ multiplex PCR, and the TCRdb table lists in-frame clones only, not all of them. The profile covers a few hundred thousand clones, with about 80% appearing a single time and 7% to 9% taken by the ten largest. While unrecorded immune exposures were likely, the donors were nominally healthy when sampled. Whole-study results and caveats: Across donors, presence/absence analyses took sequencing depth to be roughly uniform. Later examination showed HLA-associated TCR beta chains had greater clonal expansion than equally common others.

Of note for this clone: Antigen unknown.

The sequence was obtained from a woman aged 55 to 70 in good health and CMV-seropositive. Specimen: PBMCs.

The CDR3 is CASSLYRGNQPQHF. DNA for the CDR3: TGTGCCAGCAGTTTATATCGGGGAAATCAGCCCCAGCATTTT. The chain recombines TRBV28 with TRBJ1-5; D is unresolved. V was pared by 1 base and J by 4 bases, with 8 bases between. Germline lookup yields CDR1 MDHEN and CDR2 SYDVKM. This CDR3 spans 14 amino acids.